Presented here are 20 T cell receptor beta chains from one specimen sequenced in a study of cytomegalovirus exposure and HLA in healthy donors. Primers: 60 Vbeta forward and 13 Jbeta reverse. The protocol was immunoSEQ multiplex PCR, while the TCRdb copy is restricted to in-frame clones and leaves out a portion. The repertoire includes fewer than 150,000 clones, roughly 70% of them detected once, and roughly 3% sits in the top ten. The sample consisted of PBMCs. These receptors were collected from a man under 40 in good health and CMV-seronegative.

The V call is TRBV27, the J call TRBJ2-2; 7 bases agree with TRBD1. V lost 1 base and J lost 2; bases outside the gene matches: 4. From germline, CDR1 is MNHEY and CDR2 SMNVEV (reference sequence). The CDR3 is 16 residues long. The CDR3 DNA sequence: TGTGCCAGCAGTTTATACAGGGGCGGTAACACCGGGGAGCTGTTTTTT. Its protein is CASSLYRGGNTGELFF.

The CDR3 coding sequence is TGCGCCAGCAGCGAAACAGGGATTGGGGCTGAAGCTTTCTTT. Translating it yields CASSETGIGAEAFF. V gene TRBV4-1 combines with J gene TRBJ1-1; D may be TRBD1 (6 bases). Germline V gene sequence: CDR1 MGHRA, CDR2 YSYEKL. V was cut by 5 bases and J by 6 bases, with 16 bases left in between. The CDR3 runs 14 residues.

CDR3 loop: CASRRGTEGGQPQHF. Here the CDR3 DNA reads TGTGCCAGCAGACGCGGGACCGAAGGCGGTCAGCCCCAGCATTTT. The V call is TRBV2, the J call TRBJ1-5, with a tentative D call TRBD1 (5 bases). The CDR3 extends over 15 amino acids. CDR1 is SNHLY and CDR2 is FYNNEI in the germline V gene. Trimming pared 6 bases from V and 6 bases from J, leaving 18 bases between.

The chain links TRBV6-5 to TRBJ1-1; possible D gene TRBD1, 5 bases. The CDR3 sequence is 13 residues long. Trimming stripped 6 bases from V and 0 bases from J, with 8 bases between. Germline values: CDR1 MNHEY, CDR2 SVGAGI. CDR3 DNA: TGTGCCAGCAGACGGGGGATGAACACTGAAGCTTTCTTT. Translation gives CASRRGMNTEAFF.

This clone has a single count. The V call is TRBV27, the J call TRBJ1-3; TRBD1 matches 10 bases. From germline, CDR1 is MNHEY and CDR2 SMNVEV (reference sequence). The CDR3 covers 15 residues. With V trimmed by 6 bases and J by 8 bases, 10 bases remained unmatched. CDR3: CASSPTGTGVYTIYF. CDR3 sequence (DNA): TGTGCCAGCAGCCCTACCGGGACAGGGGTATACACCATATATTTT.

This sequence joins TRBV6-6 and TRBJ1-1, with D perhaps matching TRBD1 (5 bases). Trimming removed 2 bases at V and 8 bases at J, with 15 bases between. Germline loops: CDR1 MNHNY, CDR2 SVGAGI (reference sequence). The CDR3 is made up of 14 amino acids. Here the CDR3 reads CASSYPLGLGEAFF. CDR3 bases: TGTGCCAGCAGTTACCCGCTGGGGCTGGGGGAAGCTTTCTTT.

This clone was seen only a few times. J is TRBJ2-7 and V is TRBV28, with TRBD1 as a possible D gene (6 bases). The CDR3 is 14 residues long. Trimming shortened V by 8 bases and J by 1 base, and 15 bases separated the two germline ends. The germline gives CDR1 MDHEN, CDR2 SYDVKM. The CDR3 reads CASSQQGSSYEQYF. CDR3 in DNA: TGTGCCAGCTCCCAACAGGGATCTTCCTACGAGCAGTACTTC.

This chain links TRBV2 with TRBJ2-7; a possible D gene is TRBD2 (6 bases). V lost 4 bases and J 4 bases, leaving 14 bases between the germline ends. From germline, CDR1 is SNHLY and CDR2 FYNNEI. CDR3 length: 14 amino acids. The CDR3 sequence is CASSGGLLPYEQYF. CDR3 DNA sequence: TGTGCCAGCAGTGGGGGACTGCTCCCTTACGAGCAGTACTTC.

Here the CDR3 reads CASSLLGGFYNEQFF. In nucleotides, the CDR3 is TGTGCCAGCAGCTTACTCGGGGGGTTCTACAATGAGCAGTTCTTC. The chain recombines TRBV27 with TRBJ2-1; TRBD2 matches at 7 bases. The CDR3 spans 15 residues. CDR1 and CDR2 (germline): MNHEY, SMNVEV (reference sequence). V lost 6 bases and J lost 3; bases outside the gene matches: 8.

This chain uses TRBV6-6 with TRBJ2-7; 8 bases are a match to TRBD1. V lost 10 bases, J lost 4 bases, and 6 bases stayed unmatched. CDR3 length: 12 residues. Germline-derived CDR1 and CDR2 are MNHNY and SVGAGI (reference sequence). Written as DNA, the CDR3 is TGTGCCACCGAGGACAGGGAGTACGAGCAGTACTTC. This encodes CATEDREYEQYF.

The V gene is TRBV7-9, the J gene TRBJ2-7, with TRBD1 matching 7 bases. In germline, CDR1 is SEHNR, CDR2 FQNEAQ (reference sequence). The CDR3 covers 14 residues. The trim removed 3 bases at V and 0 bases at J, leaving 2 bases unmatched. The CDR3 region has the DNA TGTGCCAGCAGCTTCCCAGGGGGCTCCTACGAGCAGTACTTC. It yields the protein CASSFPGGSYEQYF.

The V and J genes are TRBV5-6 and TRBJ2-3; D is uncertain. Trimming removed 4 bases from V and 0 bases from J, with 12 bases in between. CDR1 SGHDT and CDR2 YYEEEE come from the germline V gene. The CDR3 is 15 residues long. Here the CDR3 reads CASSLGVTSTDTQYF. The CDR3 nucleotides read TGTGCCAGCAGCCTCGGAGTGACTAGCACAGATACGCAGTATTTT.

The CDR3 DNA follows: TGTGCCTGGAGTGTGGCTGAAAAACTGTTTTTT. Its protein is CAWSVAEKLFF. The chain couples TRBV30 to TRBJ1-4; no reliable D call. The V gene's germline CDR1 is GTSNPN and CDR2 SVGIG (reference sequence). Trimming removed 0 bases at V and 7 bases at J, with 3 bases between. This CDR3 has 11 residues.

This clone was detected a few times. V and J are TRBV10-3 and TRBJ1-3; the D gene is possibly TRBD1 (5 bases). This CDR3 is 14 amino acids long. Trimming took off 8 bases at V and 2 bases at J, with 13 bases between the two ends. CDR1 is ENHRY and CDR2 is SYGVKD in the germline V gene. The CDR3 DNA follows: TGTGCCATCCAGGGCAGGGAGGCTGGAAACACCATATATTTT. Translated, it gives CAIQGREAGNTIYF.

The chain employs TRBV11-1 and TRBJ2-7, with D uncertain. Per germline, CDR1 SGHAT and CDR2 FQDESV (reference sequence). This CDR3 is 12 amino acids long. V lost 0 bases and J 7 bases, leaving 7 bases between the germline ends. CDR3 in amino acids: CASSLATGEQYF. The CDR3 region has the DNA TGTGCCAGCAGCTTAGCGACTGGGGAGCAGTACTTC.

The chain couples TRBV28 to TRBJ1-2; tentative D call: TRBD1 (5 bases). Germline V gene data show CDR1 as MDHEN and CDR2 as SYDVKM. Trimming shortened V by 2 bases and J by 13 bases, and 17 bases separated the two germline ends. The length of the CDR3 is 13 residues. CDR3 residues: CASSLRGWGVSTF. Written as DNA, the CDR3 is TGTGCCAGCAGTTTAAGGGGTTGGGGCGTTAGCACCTTC.

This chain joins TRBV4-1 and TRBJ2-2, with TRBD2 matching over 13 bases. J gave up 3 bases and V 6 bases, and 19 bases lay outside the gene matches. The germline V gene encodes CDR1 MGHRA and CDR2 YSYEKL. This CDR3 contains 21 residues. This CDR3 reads CASRQINTWTSGGRDTGELFF. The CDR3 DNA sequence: TGCGCCAGCAGACAAATTAACACATGGACTAGCGGGGGTCGGGACACCGGGGAGCTGTTTTTT.

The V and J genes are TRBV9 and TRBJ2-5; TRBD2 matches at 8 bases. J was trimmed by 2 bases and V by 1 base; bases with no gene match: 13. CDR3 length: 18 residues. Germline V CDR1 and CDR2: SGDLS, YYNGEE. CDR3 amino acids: CASSVSSPFSGEQETQYF. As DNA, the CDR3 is TGTGCCAGCAGCGTATCCAGCCCCTTTAGCGGGGAACAAGAGACCCAGTACTTC.

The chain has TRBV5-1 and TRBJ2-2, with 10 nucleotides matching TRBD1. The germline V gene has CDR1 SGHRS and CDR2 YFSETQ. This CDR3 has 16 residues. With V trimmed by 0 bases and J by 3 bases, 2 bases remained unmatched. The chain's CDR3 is CASSLGQGADTGELFF. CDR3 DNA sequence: TGCGCCAGCAGCTTGGGACAGGGGGCCGACACCGGGGAGCTGTTTTTT.

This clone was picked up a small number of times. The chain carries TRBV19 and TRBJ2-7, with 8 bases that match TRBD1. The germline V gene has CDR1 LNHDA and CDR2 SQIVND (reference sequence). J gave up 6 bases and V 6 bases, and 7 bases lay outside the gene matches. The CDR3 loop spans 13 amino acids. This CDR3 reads CASSRDRWAEQYF. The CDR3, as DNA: TGTGCCAGTAGCCGGGACAGGTGGGCCGAGCAGTACTTC. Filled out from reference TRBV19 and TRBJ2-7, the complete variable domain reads DGGITQSPKYLFRKEGQNVTLSCEQNLNHDAMYWYRQDPGQGLRLIYYSQIVNDFQKGDIAEGYSVSREKKESFPLTVTSAQKNPTAFYLCASSRDRWAEQYFGPGTRLTVT.